Presented here are 18 T cell receptor beta chains from one specimen sequenced in a study of T cells in Graves' hyperthyroidism and ophthalmopathy. RNA transcripts gave rise to amplified TCR beta CDR3 regions. First-round RT-PCR targeting the TCR CDR3 was performed with the HTBI primer set. TCRdb used MiXCR to reprocess the multiplex PCR reads, holding one entry per CDR3 protein. In the table there are about 840,000 distinct CDR3 sequences, roughly 37% of which are singletons. The sample was blood. The receptors were sampled from a man aged 18 to 29 with Graves' hyperthyroidism.

This clonotype was detected many times. The rearrangement links TRBV20-1 to TRBJ1-5, with D maybe TRBD1 (5 bases). In germline, CDR1 is DFQATT, CDR2 SNEGSKA (reference sequence). V lost 6 bases to trimming and J lost 5 bases, with 17 bases between them. This CDR3 spans 14 amino acids. The CDR3 protein is CSAKIPQGDQPQHF. CDR3 bases: TGCAGTGCAAAGATACCGCAGGGCGATCAGCCCCAGCATTTT.

This clonotype came up many times. The genes are TRBV29-1 and TRBJ1-1; 7 bases agree with TRBD1. This CDR3 is 13 amino acids long. Losses at the gene ends were 7 bases for V and 8 bases for J; bases not matched to a gene: 13. CDR1 SQVTM and CDR2 ANQGSEA come from the germline V gene. The CDR3 reads CSAPDPRGIEAFF. For the CDR3, the DNA is TGCAGCGCGCCAGACCCCAGGGGGATCGAAGCTTTCTTT.

With respect to this clonotype: Sequence at one end of the junction differs from germline and may be a read error. The V call is TRBV20-1, the J call TRBJ2-5; 9 nucleotides match TRBD2. The length of the CDR3 is 14 residues. CDR1 and CDR2 (germline): DFQATT, SNEGSKA (reference sequence). CDR3 coding DNA: TGCAGTGCTCATCAGACTAGCGGACAAGGGACCCAGTACTTC. Protein product: CSAHQTSGQGTQYF.

V is TRBV20-1 and J is TRBJ2-3, with D possibly matching TRBD2 (6 bases). This CDR3 has 13 amino acids. Deletions cut 7 bases from V and 0 bases from J, with 11 bases between. Germline loops: CDR1 DFQATT, CDR2 SNEGSKA (reference sequence). The CDR3, as DNA: TGCAGTGGGCGGGACCCTAGCACAGATACGCAGTATTTT. This encodes CSGRDPSTDTQYF.

In this sample, this clonotype turned up a few times. The gene calls are TRBV2 and TRBJ2-7, with no clear D. CDR3 size: 14 residues. CDR1 is SNHLY and CDR2 is FYNNEI in the germline V gene. V was pared by 5 bases and J by 0 bases, with 11 bases between. As DNA, the CDR3 is TGTGCCAGCAGTCGTACAGTAGACTCCTACGAGCAGTACTTC. Residues: CASSRTVDSYEQYF.

Remarks on this clonotype: A much larger clone is a single base away; this may be a read error. This sequence joins TRBV2 and TRBJ1-5; unclear D gene. The germline V gene has CDR1 SNHLY and CDR2 FYNNEI. This CDR3 region has 16 residues. The V end was cut by 6 bases, the J end by 0 bases, with 15 bases between. The CDR3 DNA reads as TGTGCCAGCAGGGAGGGAGGGCAGTATAGCAATCAGCCCCAGCATTTT. The encoded protein is CASREGGQYSNQPQHF.

In this sample, this clonotype turned up many times. CDR3 protein: CASSSRGINSPLHF. The CDR3 DNA is TGTGCCAGCAGCTCCCGCGGGATTAATTCACCCCTCCACTTT. V is TRBV7-3 and J is TRBJ1-6; D remains ambiguous. V was cut by 4 bases and J by 6 bases, with 10 bases left in between. This CDR3 region has 14 residues. The germline CDR1 and CDR2 sequences are SGHTA and FQGTGA.

A remark on this clonotype: It may be a read error: a sequence one base away is much more abundant. The chain employs TRBV7-2 and TRBJ2-5; D is ambiguous. CDR1 SGHTA and CDR2 FQGNSA come from the germline V gene. The CDR3 is 14 residues long. V shed 1 base and J shed 1 base, with 7 bases lying between them. DNA for the CDR3: TGTGCCAGCAGCTTAGACATCCCCCAAGAGACCCAGTACTTC. Translated: CASSLDIPQETQYF.

This clonotype has a single count. This clone may be a read error of a much larger clone one base away. The chain is built from TRBV29-1 and TRBJ2-7; perhaps TRBD2 as D (6 bases). In germline, CDR1 is SQVTM, CDR2 ANQGSEA. V was clipped by 4 bases and J by 4 bases, with 17 bases between them. The CDR3 runs 14 residues. CDR3 coding DNA: TGCAGCGTTGGGGGTGCACGAAGCGGGTACGAGCAGTACTTC. Translating it yields CSVGGARSGYEQYF.

This rearrangement joins TRBV15 to TRBJ1-3; D not resolved. The CDR3 spans 14 residues. The germline V and J ends were trimmed by 0 bases and 7 bases, with 10 bases remaining between them. The germline gives CDR1 LNHNV, CDR2 YYDKDF (reference sequence). The CDR3 loop is CATSREQNVNTIYF. For the CDR3, the DNA is TGTGCCACCAGCAGAGAACAGAACGTGAACACCATATATTTT. Based on the CDR3 plus reference TRBV15 and TRBJ1-3, the full variable domain is DAMVIQNPRYQVTQFGKPVTLSCSQTLNHNVMYWYQQKSSQAPKLLFHYYDKDFNNEADTPDNFQSRRPNTSFCFLDIRSPGLGDTAMYLCATSREQNVNTIYFGEGSWLTVV.

This sequence joins TRBV20-1 and TRBJ1-6; possible D gene TRBD1, 6 bases. The V gene's germline CDR1 is DFQATT and CDR2 SNEGSKA (reference sequence). The CDR3 runs 13 residues. V lost 4 bases, J lost 5 bases, and 9 bases lay in between. CDR3 DNA sequence: TGCAGTGCTATCAGGGACAATAATTCACCCCTCCACTTT. Translated, it gives CSAIRDNNSPLHF.

V is TRBV7-2 and J is TRBJ1-4, with TRBD1 identical over 8 bases. J lost 0 bases, V lost 5 bases, and 8 bases had no gene match. From germline, CDR1 is SGHTA and CDR2 FQGNSA. The CDR3 runs to 17 residues. The CDR3 nucleotides read TGTGCCAGCAGCCCATGGACAGGGTCTTCAACTAATGAAAAACTGTTTTTT. It specifies CASSPWTGSSTNEKLFF.

The chain combines TRBV12-3 or TRBV12-4 with TRBJ1-5, with D perhaps TRBD1 (6 bases). The CDR3 runs 13 residues. Between the trimmed V and J ends, which lost 5 bases and 11 bases, there was a span of 16 bases. CDR3 nucleotide sequence: TGTGCCAGCAGTACCCGGGACACGTCGGCCCAGCATTTT. Encoded protein: CASSTRDTSAQHF.

The chain combines TRBV7-3 with TRBJ1-1, with D tentatively TRBD1 (5 bases). The CDR3 contains 16 residues. The V gene's germline CDR1 is SGHTA and CDR2 FQGTGA. Trimming took 3 bases from V and 4 from J, leaving 18 bases between them. The CDR3 is CASSLANLGPGTEAFF. The CDR3 nucleotides are TGTGCCAGCAGCTTGGCCAATTTGGGGCCTGGCACTGAAGCTTTCTTT.

This clonotype was detected many times. The conserved phenylalanine or tryptophan normally closing the CDR3 is absent here, so this likely arose from a read error. No DNA is shown, since the ends of the CDR3 on it are uncertain; the CDR3 is the one TCRdb lists. The V and J genes are TRBV10-3 and TRBJ2-7; the tabulated D call, TRBD2, remains unverified against the DNA. Per the germline V gene, CDR1 is ENHRY and CDR2 is SYGVKD. 14 amino acids form the CDR3, both terminal residues included. The CDR3 spells CAISAGVEGVGCTI.

With regard to this clonotype: The conserved final phenylalanine or tryptophan is absent from the CDR3, which likely points to a read error. The DNA is left out, because the CDR3 cannot be placed on it with certainty; the CDR3 is given as TCRdb lists it. The rearrangement links TRBV10-3 to TRBJ2-5; the table's D call, TRBD1, has no DNA check behind it. 10 amino acids form the CDR3, both terminal residues included. CDR1 and CDR2 (germline): ENHRY, SYGVKD. The CDR3 region is CAISESGRNL.

This clonotype was seen only a few times. This chain links TRBV7-2 with TRBJ2-7; D possibly corresponds to TRBD2 (6 bases). Germline assignment: CDR1 SGHTA and CDR2 FQGNSA. CDR3 length: 15 amino acids. Trimming pared 7 bases from V and 0 bases from J, leaving 16 bases between. The CDR3 spells CASTTLGGYSYEQYF. For the CDR3, the DNA is TGTGCCAGCACTACTCTCGGGGGTTACTCCTACGAGCAGTACTTC.

There are a few counts of this clonotype. The chain recombines TRBV9 with TRBJ2-7; 10 bases agree with TRBD1. CDR1 is SGDLS and CDR2 is YYNGEE in the germline V gene. V trimming: 5 bases; J trimming: 5 bases; junction bases outside the gene matches: 13. The CDR3 consists of 16 residues. CDR3 nucleotide sequence: TGTGCCAGCAGAACTAGATGGGACAGGGGATCCCACGAGCAGTACTTC. This translates into CASRTRWDRGSHEQYF.